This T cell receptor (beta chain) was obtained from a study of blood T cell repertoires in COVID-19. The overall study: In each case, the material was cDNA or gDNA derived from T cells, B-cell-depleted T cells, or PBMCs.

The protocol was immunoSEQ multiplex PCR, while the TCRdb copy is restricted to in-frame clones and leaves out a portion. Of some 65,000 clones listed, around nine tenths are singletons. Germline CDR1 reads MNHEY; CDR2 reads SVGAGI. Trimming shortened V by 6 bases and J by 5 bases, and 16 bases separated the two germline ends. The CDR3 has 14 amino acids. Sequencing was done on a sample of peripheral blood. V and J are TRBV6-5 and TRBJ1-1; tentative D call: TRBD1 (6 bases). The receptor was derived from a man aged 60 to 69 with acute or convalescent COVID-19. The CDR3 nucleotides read TGTGCCAGCAGGAGACAGGTTCTTCGGACTGAAGCTTTCTTT. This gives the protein CASRRQVLRTEAFF.